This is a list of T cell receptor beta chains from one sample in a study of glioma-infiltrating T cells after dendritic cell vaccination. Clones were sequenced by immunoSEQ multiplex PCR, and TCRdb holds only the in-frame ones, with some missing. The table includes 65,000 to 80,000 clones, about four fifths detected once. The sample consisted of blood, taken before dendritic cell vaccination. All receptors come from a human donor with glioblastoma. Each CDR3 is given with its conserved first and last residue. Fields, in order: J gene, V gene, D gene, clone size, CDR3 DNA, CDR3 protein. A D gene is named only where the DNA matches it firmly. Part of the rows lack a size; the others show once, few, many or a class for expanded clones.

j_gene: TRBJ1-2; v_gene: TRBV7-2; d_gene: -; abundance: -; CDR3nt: TGTGCCAGCAGCTTTACTGGCAGCGGAGGCTACACCTTC; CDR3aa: CASSFTGSGGYTF
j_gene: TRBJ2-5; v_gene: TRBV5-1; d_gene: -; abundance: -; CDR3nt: TGCGCCAGCAGCTTGTCCCAGTCATCAGAGACCCAGTACTTC; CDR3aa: CASSLSQSSETQYF
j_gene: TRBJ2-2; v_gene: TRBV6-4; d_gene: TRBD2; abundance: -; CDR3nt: TGTGCCAGCAGCACCGGGACTAGCGGGGGCCACACCGGGGAGCTGTTTTTT; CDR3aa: CASSTGTSGGHTGELFF
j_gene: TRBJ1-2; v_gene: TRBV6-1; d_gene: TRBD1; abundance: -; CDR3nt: TGTGCCAGCAGTGAGGGGACAGGGTTCGACTATGGCTACACCTTC; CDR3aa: CASSEGTGFDYGYTF
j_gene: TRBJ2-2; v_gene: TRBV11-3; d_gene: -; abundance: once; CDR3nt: TGTGCCAGCGCCCTAAGAGTCGGGGAGCTGTTTTTT; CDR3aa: CASALRVGELFF
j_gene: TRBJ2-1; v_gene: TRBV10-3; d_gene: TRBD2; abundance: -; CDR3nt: TGTGCCATCAGTGAGTCAGGGGCGGGGGGGCTGGAGTATGAGCAGTTCTTC; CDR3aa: CAISESGAGGLEYEQFF
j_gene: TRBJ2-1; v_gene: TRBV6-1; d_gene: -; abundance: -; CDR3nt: TGTGCCAGCAGGGAACGGGACATCAGGTCCTACAATGAGCAGTTCTTC; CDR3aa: CASRERDIRSYNEQFF
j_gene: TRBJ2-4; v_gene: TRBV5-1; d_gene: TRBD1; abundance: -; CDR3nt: TGCGCCAGCAGCCCTGGTTATGATGGACAGGTTGAGGAAGCTCAGTACTTC; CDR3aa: CASSPGYDGQVEEAQYF
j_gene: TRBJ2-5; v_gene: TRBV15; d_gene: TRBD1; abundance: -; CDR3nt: TGTGCCACCAGCAGGTCCGGGACAGGTCAATACCAGTACTTC; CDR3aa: CATSRSGTGQYQYF
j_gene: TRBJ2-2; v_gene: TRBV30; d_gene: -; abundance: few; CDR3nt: TGTGCCTGGAATGAGGGAGCCGGGGAGCTGTTTTTT; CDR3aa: CAWNEGAGELFF
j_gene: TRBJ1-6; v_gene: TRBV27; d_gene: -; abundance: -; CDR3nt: TGTGCCAGCAGTCGATTCGGACGAGGGCATTCACCCCTCCACTTT; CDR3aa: CASSRFGRGHSPLHF
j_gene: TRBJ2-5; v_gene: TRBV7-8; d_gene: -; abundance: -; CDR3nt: TGTGCCAGCAGCTTACTAGAAGAGACCCAGTACTTC; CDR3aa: CASSLLEETQYF
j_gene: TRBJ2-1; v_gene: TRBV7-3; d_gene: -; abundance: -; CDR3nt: TGTGCCAGCAGCTTAACTCCTCAGACTCCGAGCTCCTACAATGAGCAGTTCTTC; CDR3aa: CASSLTPQTPSSYNEQFF
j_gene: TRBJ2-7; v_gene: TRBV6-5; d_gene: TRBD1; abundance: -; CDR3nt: TGTGCCAGCAGTTACTCGATGGGACAGGGAAAATACGGGCAGTACTTC; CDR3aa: CASSYSMGQGKYGQYF
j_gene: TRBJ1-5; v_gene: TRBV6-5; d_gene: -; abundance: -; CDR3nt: TGTGCCAGCAGGGTATCGGGAAATAGCAATCAGCCCCAGCATTTT; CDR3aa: CASRVSGNSNQPQHF
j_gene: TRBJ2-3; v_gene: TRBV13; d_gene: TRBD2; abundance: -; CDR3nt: TGTGCCAGCAGCTTAGGGACTAGCGGGACCGGGGATCCGCAGTATTTT; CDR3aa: CASSLGTSGTGDPQYF
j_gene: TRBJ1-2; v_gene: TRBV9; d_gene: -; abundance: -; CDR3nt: TGTGCCAGCAGCGTAGGGATTGGAGGGGAAGACTCGTGGGGCTACACCTTC; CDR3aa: CASSVGIGGEDSWGYTF